The TCR beta chain described here comes from a study of cytomegalovirus exposure and HLA in healthy donors. PCR was performed using 60 Vbeta and 13 Jbeta primers. Generated by immunoSEQ multiplex PCR, the TCRdb table keeps only in-frame clones and is missing some. The sample shows 110,000 or so clones, 70% to 80% of them seen only once. Germline V CDR1 and CDR2: SGHAT, FQNNGV. This CDR3 contains 13 residues. Trimming removed 3 bases at V and 5 bases at J, with 11 bases between. The study's findings and limits: Most of the CMV-associated TCR beta chains (in a later analysis) appeared to be HLA-restricted.

For this clone: No antigen is known for it.

This sequence was found in a human donor in good health. This chain links TRBV11-2 with TRBJ2-7; D uncertain. Sequencing input: PBMCs. The CDR3 nucleotides are TGTGCCAGCAGCTTGGTATCCCCGGACGAGCAGTACTTC. Protein: CASSLVSPDEQYF.